The 29 T cell receptor beta chains below were found in one sample sequenced in a study of PD-L1 blockade in urothelial cancer. Produced via immunoSEQ multiplex PCR; TCRdb's table is partial and in-frame only. The profile shows around 38,000 clones, 86% of them singletons. Time point denoted: peripheral blood 6 weeks after treatment start. The specimen was PBMCs, collected around atezolizumab (anti-PD-L1) treatment. Receptors originate from a man aged 60 to 75 with urothelial cancer.

V is TRBV10-3 and J is TRBJ1-1; 12 nucleotides line up with TRBD1. Germline V lookup: CDR1 ENHRY, CDR2 SYGVKD. V gave up 11 bases and J gave up 10 bases; unmatched junction bases: 8. The CDR3 contains 12 residues. CDR3 nucleotides: TGTGCCGTAGCCGGGACAGGGGGCTTAGCTTTCTTT. Its translation: CAVAGTGGLAFF.

The CDR3 spells CASSSKAGNLYGYTF. The CDR3 DNA follows: TGTGCCAGCAGCTCAAAGGCGGGGAATCTCTATGGCTACACCTTC. J is TRBJ1-2 and V is TRBV5-4; D is uncertain. Trimming took off 3 bases at V and 4 bases at J, with 16 bases between the two ends. The germline V gene encodes CDR1 SGHNT and CDR2 YYREEE (reference sequence). CDR3 length equals 15 residues.

CDR3 nucleotides: TGTGCCAGCAACCAGGGTGGTCAGCCCCAGCATTTT. Protein sequence: CASNQGGQPQHF. The chain combines TRBV2 with TRBJ1-5, with a weak D call TRBD1 (5 bases). V dropped 7 bases and J dropped 6 bases, with 10 bases sitting between them. The CDR3 consists of 12 residues. Germline CDR1 is SNHLY and CDR2 is FYNNEI.

V and J are TRBV10-3 and TRBJ2-7, with 9 bases lining up with TRBD2. Germline loops: CDR1 ENHRY, CDR2 SYGVKD. This CDR3 has 15 amino acids. J lost 5 bases, V lost 10 bases, and 15 bases had no gene match. CDR3 in DNA: TGTGCCACTTCCCCCAATAGCGGGAGCGGCCACGAGCAGTACTTC. Translated: CATSPNSGSGHEQYF.

This clone was seen only once. This chain joins TRBV7-3 and TRBJ1-1; D is unresolved. Germline CDR1 is SGHTA and CDR2 is FQGTGA. The CDR3 extends over 13 amino acids. The V end was cut by 11 bases, the J end by 4 bases, with 17 bases between. CDR3 coding DNA: TGTGCCTGCGGGGAGGGCGCGGGCACTGAAGCTTTCTTT. It yields the protein CACGEGAGTEAFF.

In DNA form, the CDR3 reads TGTGCCATCAGTGGGGGGGGACAGGGCTACAATGAGCAGTTCTTC. Protein sequence: CAISGGGQGYNEQFF. The chain links TRBV10-3 to TRBJ2-1; 9 bases are shared with TRBD1. Germline-derived CDR1 and CDR2 are ENHRY and SYGVKD. V gave up 4 bases and J gave up 3 bases; unmatched junction bases: 4. The CDR3 has 15 amino acids.

Only one count was recorded for this clone. This chain uses TRBV6-5 with TRBJ1-5; D possibly corresponds to TRBD1 (6 bases). This CDR3 has 15 amino acids. Germline V CDR1 and CDR2: MNHEY, SVGAGI. V lost 2 bases and J lost 1, with 9 bases in between. The CDR3 nucleotides are TGTGCCAGCAGTTACAGGGGACAAAGCAATCAGCCCCAGCATTTT. Translation gives CASSYRGQSNQPQHF.

The rearrangement joins TRBV5-1 to TRBJ1-3; possible D gene TRBD1, 6 bases. V lost 3 bases and J lost 0, with 10 bases in between. The CDR3 loop spans 15 amino acids. Germline V gene lookup returns CDR1 SGHRS and CDR2 YFSETQ. This CDR3 is CASSSGQTSGNTIYF. The DNA of the CDR3 is TGCGCCAGCAGCTCCGGACAGACCTCTGGAAACACCATATATTTT.

The rearrangement joins TRBV5-1 to TRBJ2-1; the D gene is possibly TRBD1 (5 bases). In germline, CDR1 is SGHRS, CDR2 YFSETQ. V was shortened by 0 bases and J by 5 bases, with 12 bases between the two germline ends. CDR3 size: 15 residues. CDR3 residues: CASSLVFAGNNEQFF. The CDR3 DNA reads as TGCGCCAGCAGCTTGGTATTCGCAGGGAACAATGAGCAGTTCTTC.

The rearrangement links TRBV19 to TRBJ2-2, with 11 bases lining up with TRBD1. This CDR3 spans 17 amino acids. The germline CDR1 and CDR2 sequences are LNHDA and SQIVND (reference sequence). V lost 7 bases, J lost 5 bases, and 12 bases stayed unmatched. In nucleotides, the CDR3 is TGTGCCAGTAATTCGGGACAGGGGGTTTCTACTACCGGGGAGCTGTTTTTT. It codes for CASNSGQGVSTTGELFF.

This clone is a singleton in its sample. The V call is TRBV25-1, the J call TRBJ2-1; D is possibly TRBD1 (6 bases). V lost 7 bases and J lost 2, with 12 bases in between. The CDR3 is made up of 14 amino acids. CDR1 and CDR2 from the germline V gene are MGHDK and SYGVNS. Here the CDR3 reads CASNSQGPYNEQFF. The CDR3 bases are TGTGCCAGCAATTCGCAGGGGCCCTACAATGAGCAGTTCTTC.

The rearrangement uses TRBV7-8 and TRBJ2-1; the match to TRBD2 covers 7 bases. The CDR3 covers 14 residues. Losses at the gene ends were 0 bases for V and 9 bases for J; bases not matched to a gene: 5. Germline loops: CDR1 SGHVS, CDR2 FQNEAQ. The CDR3 DNA reads TGTGCCAGCAGCTTAGCGACTAGCAGGGCTGAGCAGTTCTTC. It is translated as CASSLATSRAEQFF.

This chain joins TRBV9 and TRBJ2-1, with TRBD2 matching 13 bases. Germline V gene lookup returns CDR1 SGDLS and CDR2 YYNGEE. After removal of 8 bases from V and 5 bases from J, the junction contained 1 base not matched to a gene. The CDR3 length is 13 residues. The CDR3 DNA reads TGTGCCAGAACTAGCGGGGGGGACAATGAGCAGTTCTTC. Translating it yields CARTSGGDNEQFF.

This clone was detected once. The V call is TRBV27, the J call TRBJ1-4; D unclear. The germline CDR1 and CDR2 sequences are MNHEY and SMNVEV (reference sequence). The V gene lost 6 bases and the J gene lost 1 base, with 6 bases spanning the gap. The CDR3 extends over 13 amino acids. CDR3 sequence (DNA): TGTGCCAGCAGAGCGATAACTAATGAAAAACTGTTTTTT. Translating gives CASRAITNEKLFF.

This clone was seen once. The chain links TRBV14 to TRBJ2-1; TRBD2 aligns across 7 bases. V shed 1 base, J shed 8 bases, and the junction held 17 bases outside the gene matches. Germline lookup yields CDR1 SGHDN and CDR2 FVKESK. The CDR3 totals 18 residues. The CDR3 loop reads CASSQGAGRREWVDEQFF. In DNA form, the CDR3 reads TGTGCCAGCAGCCAAGGGGCCGGCCGGCGGGAGTGGGTCGATGAGCAGTTCTTC.

The chain has TRBV7-6 and TRBJ2-1; D may be TRBD1 (6 bases). V was trimmed by 1 base and J by 8 bases, leaving 15 bases between them. The CDR3 is 15 amino acids. In germline, CDR1 is SGHVS, CDR2 FNYEAQ. CDR3: CASSLELGARDEQFF. The CDR3 coding sequence is TGTGCCAGCAGCTTAGAGTTGGGGGCTCGGGATGAGCAGTTCTTC.

This chain uses TRBV4-2 with TRBJ1-2; D gene unclear. The CDR3 length is 12 residues. Trimming shortened V by 2 bases and J by 1 base, and 2 bases separated the two germline ends. CDR1 LGHNA and CDR2 YNFKEQ come from the germline V gene. CDR3 protein: CASSQYNYGYTF. CDR3 in DNA: TGTGCCAGCAGCCAATATAACTATGGCTACACCTTC.

V gene TRBV18 combines with J gene TRBJ1-1; D uncertain. Trimming cost V 3 bases and J 6 bases, with 17 bases left between them. CDR1 KGHSH and CDR2 LQKENI come from the germline V gene. The CDR3 totals 15 residues. This CDR3 reads CASSPDTSFSSEAFF. CDR3 coding DNA: TGTGCCAGCTCACCCGACACTAGTTTCTCGTCTGAAGCTTTCTTT.

The chain combines TRBV6-1 with TRBJ2-2, with 8 bases that match TRBD1. This CDR3 has 15 amino acids. The V segment lost 2 bases and the J segment 4 bases; nucleotides outside the gene matches: 3. The germline CDR1 and CDR2 sequences are MNHNS and SASEGT. This CDR3 reads CASSENRGVTGELFF. The CDR3 DNA sequence: TGTGCCAGCAGTGAAAACAGGGGGGTCACCGGGGAGCTGTTTTTT.

The V and J genes are TRBV7-2 and TRBJ2-3, with D tentatively TRBD2 (5 bases). Germline CDR1 SGHTA, CDR2 FQGNSA. CDR3 length: 16 residues. With 7 bases removed from V and 4 bases from J, the gap between germline ends came to 21 bases. This CDR3 reads CASITQSSGGSDTQYF. DNA for the CDR3: TGTGCCAGCATCACCCAGTCCAGCGGAGGATCAGATACGCAGTATTTT.

This clone showed up just once. This chain joins TRBV19 and TRBJ1-2, with 9 bases aligning to TRBD1. The ends lost 4 bases at V and 4 bases at J; junction bases unmatched: 10. The V gene's germline CDR1 is LNHDA and CDR2 SQIVND (reference sequence). The CDR3 contains 16 residues. The CDR3: CASSTTGTGNPYGYTF. CDR3 DNA sequence: TGTGCCAGTAGTACAACCGGGACAGGGAACCCCTATGGCTACACCTTC.

This clone was observed a few times. The sample has other DNA sequences that encode this CDR3 too. The gene calls are TRBV11-2 and TRBJ2-5, with 8 bases aligning to TRBD2. The germline CDR1 and CDR2 sequences are SGHAT and FQNNGV. The CDR3 totals 16 residues. V dropped 5 bases and J dropped 1; count of bases not matched to a gene: 9. Written as DNA, the CDR3 is TGTGCCAGCAGCCCACGAACTAGCGGACTCCAAGAGACCCAGTACTTC. This encodes CASSPRTSGLQETQYF.

J is TRBJ1-2 and V is TRBV14, with D unclear. The length of the CDR3 is 14 residues. Germline lookup yields CDR1 SGHDN and CDR2 FVKESK. The V end was cut by 0 bases, the J end by 7 bases, with 12 bases between. This chain's CDR3 is CASSQDIIQAGYTF. The CDR3 nucleotides read TGTGCCAGCAGCCAAGATATCATCCAAGCTGGCTACACCTTC.

This clone was counted once. V and J are TRBV19 and TRBJ1-4; D unclear. The CDR3 spans 15 residues. V was shortened by 1 base and J by 0 bases, with 6 bases between the two germline ends. Germline CDR1 LNHDA, CDR2 SQIVND (reference sequence). The CDR3 loop is CASSIGPTTNEKLFF. The CDR3 DNA follows: TGTGCCAGTAGTATAGGGCCAACAACTAATGAAAAACTGTTTTTT.

CDR3 amino acids: CASSQRGNEQYF. The CDR3 DNA follows: TGTGCCAGCAGCCAGCGGGGGAACGAGCAGTACTTC. This chain links TRBV7-8 with TRBJ2-7, with 8 nucleotides matching TRBD2. Germline loops: CDR1 SGHVS, CDR2 FQNEAQ. The CDR3 totals 12 residues. Trimming took 5 bases from V and 5 from J; bases not matched to a gene: 2.

The chain employs TRBV29-1 and TRBJ1-2; the match to TRBD1 covers 8 bases. The CDR3 sequence is 12 residues long. Trimming cost V 6 bases and J 6 bases; bases outside gene matches: 6. Germline-derived CDR1 and CDR2 are SQVTM and ANQGSEA. The CDR3, as DNA: TGCAGCGTCCGGACAGGGAGCCATGGCTACACCTTC. Its translation: CSVRTGSHGYTF.

This clone was counted only a few times. CDR3 nucleotides: TGTGCCAGTAGTATCCGGACAGAAACCTACAATGAGCAGTTCTTC. This gives the protein CASSIRTETYNEQFF. The V gene is TRBV19, the J gene TRBJ2-1; maybe TRBD1 (6 bases). V lost 3 bases to trimming and J lost 2 bases, with 11 bases between them. The germline gives CDR1 LNHDA, CDR2 SQIVND (reference sequence). The CDR3 has 15 amino acids.

CDR3 sequence (DNA): TGTGCCAGCTCACCAATCCGATCCCTGCCCACAAATTCACCCCTCCACTTT. Translating it yields CASSPIRSLPTNSPLHF. The rearrangement uses TRBV18 and TRBJ1-6; the D is unclear. The CDR3 covers 17 residues. Germline V gives CDR1 KGHSH, CDR2 LQKENI. The ends were cut back, 2 bases at V and 7 bases at J, with 18 bases in the middle.

This clone was counted a single time. The chain carries TRBV6-5 and TRBJ2-3, with D unresolved. From germline, CDR1 is MNHEY and CDR2 SVGAGI. V was shortened by 0 bases and J by 5 bases, with 9 bases between the two germline ends. The CDR3 contains 14 residues. In DNA, the CDR3 is TGTGCCAGCAGTTACTCGAATTCGGTAGATACGCAGTATTTT. Protein product: CASSYSNSVDTQYF.